The 5 T cell receptor beta chains below come from one sample, sequenced in a study of blood T cell repertoires in COVID-19 (dated by TCRdb to 2020 to 2021). Libraries were made using the immunoSEQ multiplex PCR assay. What TCRdb holds here is the immuneACCESS table cut down to in-frame rearrangements. Part of the clones is not present; checked against another copy, under half of the missing clones reflect an unresolved V gene, and the others are unexplained. This sample holds about 190,000 clones; 89% were observed only once. The ten largest make up 6.5% to 8.5% of the sample. Sequencing was performed on peripheral blood. Receptors were obtained from a middle-aged man with acute or convalescent COVID-19.

This chain uses TRBV5-1 with TRBJ2-7; 11 nucleotides agree with TRBD2. Germline V CDR1 and CDR2: SGHRS, YFSETQ. This CDR3 contains 16 residues. V lost 4 bases, J lost 1 base, and 7 bases stayed unmatched. In DNA form, the CDR3 reads TGCGCCAGCAGCCAACCGACTAGCGGGGAATCCTACGAGCAGTACTTC. This codes for CASSQPTSGESYEQYF.

The chain joins TRBV2 to TRBJ2-7; weak D call: TRBD2 (5 bases). This CDR3 comprises 15 residues. V dropped 3 bases and J dropped 0 bases, with 12 bases sitting between them. Germline-derived CDR1 and CDR2 are SNHLY and FYNNEI. CDR3 in amino acids: CASSEDWESSYEQYF. In DNA form, the CDR3 reads TGTGCCAGCAGTGAGGACTGGGAAAGCTCCTACGAGCAGTACTTC.

This chain joins TRBV2 and TRBJ2-2; 7 bases agree with TRBD1. This CDR3 contains 16 residues. Germline-derived CDR1 and CDR2 are SNHLY and FYNNEI. CDR3 loop: CAQHSRGQGYTGELFF. The CDR3 nucleotides are TGTGCTCAGCACTCAAGGGGGCAGGGTTATACCGGGGAGCTGTTTTTT.

This clone was recorded a few times. V usage is TRBV5-4 and J usage is TRBJ1-1; maybe TRBD1 (5 bases). The CDR3 runs to 15 residues. Per the germline V gene, CDR1 is SGHNT and CDR2 is YYREEE (reference sequence). V was cut by 7 bases and J by 1 base, with 17 bases left in between. The CDR3 nucleotides read TGTGCCAGCTCGGGGGGAAGGGGCTGGAACACTGAAGCTTTCTTT. This codes for CASSGGRGWNTEAFF.

The chain links TRBV5-1 to TRBJ1-1, with D possibly being TRBD1 (5 bases). V dropped 4 bases and J dropped 3 bases, with 16 bases sitting between them. The CDR3 has 15 amino acids. CDR1 and CDR2 (germline): SGHRS, YFSETQ. CDR3 residues: CASSPEGRRDTEAFF. The CDR3 coding sequence is TGCGCCAGCAGCCCGGAGGGGAGAAGGGACACTGAAGCTTTCTTT.